Listed below are T cell receptor beta chains from one sample, sequenced in a study of T cells in Graves' hyperthyroidism and ophthalmopathy. In TCRdb, the multiplex PCR reads were re-called with MiXCR into one record per CDR3 protein. The repertoire holds around 700,000 distinct CDR3 sequences, with about 35% as singletons. The material sequenced was blood. These receptors were collected from a woman between 35 and 50 years old with Graves' hyperthyroidism. Each CDR3 is given with its conserved first and last residue. Each record gives: J gene, clone size, V gene, D gene, CDR3 protein, CDR3 DNA. D genes are given only for firm matches. A clone size is listed for some rows: how often the clone was seen (once, few, many), or a class if it is expanded.

j_gene: TRBJ1-3; abundance: few; v_gene: TRBV7-3; d_gene: TRBD1; CDR3aa: CASSQDRMDGQAIGYTIYF; CDR3nt: TGTGCCAGCAGCCAAGATCGGATGGACGGACAGGCTATTGGGTACACCATATATTTT
j_gene: TRBJ1-5; abundance: many; v_gene: TRBV7-6; d_gene: .; CDR3aa: CASSSNVAQPQHF; CDR3nt: TGTGCCAGCAGCTCAAACGTGGCTCAGCCCCAGCATTTT
j_gene: TRBJ1-1; abundance: few; v_gene: TRBV29-1; d_gene: .; CDR3aa: CSVDWGGTEAFF; CDR3nt: TGCAGCGTTGACTGGGGAGGGACTGAAGCTTTCTTT
j_gene: TRBJ2-3; abundance: .; v_gene: TRBV20-1; d_gene: .; CDR3aa: CSATPDSVRTDTQYF; CDR3nt: TGCAGTGCCACCCCCGACTCGGTACGCACAGATACGCAGTATTTT
j_gene: TRBJ1-2; abundance: many; v_gene: TRBV20-1; d_gene: TRBD1; CDR3aa: CSAPGEGAGIYGYTF; CDR3nt: TGCAGTGCTCCCGGTGAGGGGGCCGGAATCTATGGCTACACCTTC
j_gene: TRBJ1-4; abundance: .; v_gene: TRBV7-2; d_gene: .; CDR3aa: CASSYRPAGFNEKLFF; CDR3nt: TGTGCCAGCAGTTACCGACCGGCGGGGTTTAATGAAAAACTGTTTTTT
j_gene: TRBJ2-2; abundance: few; v_gene: TRBV7-3; d_gene: TRBD1; CDR3aa: CASSQEGAGELFF; CDR3nt: TGCGCCAGCAGCCAAGAGGGGGCAGGGGAGCTGTTTTTT
j_gene: TRBJ1-2; abundance: .; v_gene: TRBV7-2; d_gene: .; CDR3aa: CASSPPAATVTTHGYTF; CDR3nt: TGTGCCAGCTCACCACCCGCAGCGACAGTTACAACCCATGGCTACACCTTC
j_gene: TRBJ1-5; abundance: many; v_gene: TRBV15; d_gene: .; CDR3aa: CATSRDRNQPQHF; CDR3nt: TGTGCCACCAGCAGAGATCGTAATCAGCCCCAGCATTTT
j_gene: TRBJ2-6; abundance: few; v_gene: TRBV6-5; d_gene: TRBD1; CDR3aa: CASSSVTGVAGANVLTF; CDR3nt: TGTGCCAGCAGTTCAGTGACAGGGGTCGCTGGGGCCAACGTCCTGACTTTC
j_gene: TRBJ2-7; abundance: .; v_gene: TRBV19; d_gene: TRBD2; CDR3aa: CASQSGTGYEQYF; CDR3nt: TGTGCCAGCCAAAGCGGGACGGGTTACGAGCAGTACTTC
j_gene: TRBJ2-7; abundance: .; v_gene: TRBV5-1; d_gene: TRBD2; CDR3aa: CASSGGSVYEQYF; CDR3nt: TGTGCCAGCAGCGGGGGGTCCGTCTACGAGCAGTACTTC
j_gene: TRBJ1-1; abundance: .; v_gene: TRBV5-1; d_gene: .; CDR3aa: CASSLAFAGQSEAFF; CDR3nt: TGCGCCAGCAGCTTGGCCTTTGCCGGACAGTCTGAAGCTTTCTTT
j_gene: TRBJ1-6; abundance: many; v_gene: TRBV19; d_gene: .; CDR3aa: CASSMVESKYSPLHF; CDR3nt: TGTGCCAGTAGTATGGTAGAGTCTAAATATTCACCCCTCCACTTT
j_gene: TRBJ2-3; abundance: .; v_gene: TRBV6-2/TRBV6-3; d_gene: .; CDR3aa: CASSYLQATDTQYF; CDR3nt: TGTGCCAGCAGTTACCTCCAAGCTACAGATACGCAGTATTTT
j_gene: TRBJ1-1; abundance: few; v_gene: TRBV19; d_gene: TRBD1; CDR3aa: CASSMGRGRRTNTEAFF; CDR3nt: TGTGCCAGTAGTATGGGCAGGGGGCGCCGGACGAACACTGAAGCTTTCTTT
j_gene: TRBJ1-4; abundance: .; v_gene: TRBV4-1; d_gene: .; CDR3aa: CASSVRNEKLLF; CDR3nt: TGCGCCAGCAGCGTAAGGAACGAAAAACTGCTTTTT
j_gene: TRBJ1-4; abundance: few; v_gene: TRBV12-5; d_gene: .; CDR3aa: CASGWGRPNEKLFF; CDR3nt: TGTGCTAGTGGCTGGGGACGGCCTAATGAAAAACTGTTTTTT